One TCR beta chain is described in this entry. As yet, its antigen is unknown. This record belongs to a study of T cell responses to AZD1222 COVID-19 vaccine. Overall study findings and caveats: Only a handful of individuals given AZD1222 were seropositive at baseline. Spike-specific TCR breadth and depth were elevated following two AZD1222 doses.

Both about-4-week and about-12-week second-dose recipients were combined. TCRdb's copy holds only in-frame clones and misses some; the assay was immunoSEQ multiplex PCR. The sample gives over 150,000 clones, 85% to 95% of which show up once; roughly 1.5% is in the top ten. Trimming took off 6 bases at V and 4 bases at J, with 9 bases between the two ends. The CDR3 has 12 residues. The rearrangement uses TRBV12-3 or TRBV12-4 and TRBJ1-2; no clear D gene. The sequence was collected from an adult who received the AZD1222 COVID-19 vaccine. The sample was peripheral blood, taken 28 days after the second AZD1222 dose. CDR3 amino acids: CASSLPRYGYTF. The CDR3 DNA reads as TGTGCCAGCAGCTTACCTCGCTATGGCTACACCTTC.